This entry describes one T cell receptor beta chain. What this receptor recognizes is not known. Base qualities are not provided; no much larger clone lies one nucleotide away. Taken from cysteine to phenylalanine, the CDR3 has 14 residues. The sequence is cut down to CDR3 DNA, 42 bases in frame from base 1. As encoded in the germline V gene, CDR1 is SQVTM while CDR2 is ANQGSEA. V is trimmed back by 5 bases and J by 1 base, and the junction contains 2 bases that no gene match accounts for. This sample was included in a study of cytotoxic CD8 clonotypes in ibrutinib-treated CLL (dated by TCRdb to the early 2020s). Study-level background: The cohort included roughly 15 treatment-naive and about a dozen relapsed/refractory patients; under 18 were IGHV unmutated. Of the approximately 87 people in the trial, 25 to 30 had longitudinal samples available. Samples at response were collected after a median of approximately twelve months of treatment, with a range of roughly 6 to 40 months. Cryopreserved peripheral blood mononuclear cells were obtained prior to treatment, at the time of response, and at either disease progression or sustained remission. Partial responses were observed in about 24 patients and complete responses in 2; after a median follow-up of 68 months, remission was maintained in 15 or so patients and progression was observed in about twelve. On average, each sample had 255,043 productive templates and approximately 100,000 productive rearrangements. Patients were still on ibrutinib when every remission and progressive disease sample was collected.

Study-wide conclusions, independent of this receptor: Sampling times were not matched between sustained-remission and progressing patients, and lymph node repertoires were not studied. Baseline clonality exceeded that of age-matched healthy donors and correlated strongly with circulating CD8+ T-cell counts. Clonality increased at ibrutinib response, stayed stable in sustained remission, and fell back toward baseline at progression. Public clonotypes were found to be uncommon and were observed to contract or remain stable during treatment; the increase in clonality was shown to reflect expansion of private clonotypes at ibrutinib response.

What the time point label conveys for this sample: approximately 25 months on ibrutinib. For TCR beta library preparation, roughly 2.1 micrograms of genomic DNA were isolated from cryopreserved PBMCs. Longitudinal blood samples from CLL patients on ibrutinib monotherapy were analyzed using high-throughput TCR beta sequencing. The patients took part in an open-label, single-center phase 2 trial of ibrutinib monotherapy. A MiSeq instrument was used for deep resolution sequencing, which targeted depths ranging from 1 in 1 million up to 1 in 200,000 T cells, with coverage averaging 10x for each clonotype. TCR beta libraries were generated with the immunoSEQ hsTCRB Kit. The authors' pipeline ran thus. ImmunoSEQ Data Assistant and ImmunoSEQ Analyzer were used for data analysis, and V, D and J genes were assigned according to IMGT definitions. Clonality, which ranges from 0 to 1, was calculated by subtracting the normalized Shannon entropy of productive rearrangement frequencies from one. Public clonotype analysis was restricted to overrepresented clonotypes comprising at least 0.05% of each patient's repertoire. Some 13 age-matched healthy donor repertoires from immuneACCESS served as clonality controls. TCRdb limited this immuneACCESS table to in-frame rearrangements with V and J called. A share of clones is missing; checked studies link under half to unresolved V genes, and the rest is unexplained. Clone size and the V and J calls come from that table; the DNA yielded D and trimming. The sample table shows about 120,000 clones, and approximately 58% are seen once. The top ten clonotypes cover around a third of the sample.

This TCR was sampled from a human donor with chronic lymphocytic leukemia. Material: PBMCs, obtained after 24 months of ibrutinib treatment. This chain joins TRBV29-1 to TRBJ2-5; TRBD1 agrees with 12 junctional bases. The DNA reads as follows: TGCAGCGTTCGGGACAGGGGGCTCCAAGAGACCCAGTACTTC. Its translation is CSVRDRGLQETQYF.